These T cell receptor beta chains were read from a single sample in a study of shared clonotypes between healthy human individuals. Data came from immunoSEQ multiplex PCR; TCRdb stores just in-frame clones and leaves some out. Found here are around 980,000 clones, roughly 74% of them singletons; the top ten hold around 0.6%. The sequenced material came from memory CD4+ T cells from PBMCs. These receptors were taken from a man aged 18 to 30 in good health. Some clones in this sample may be carry-over from other donors' samples. Each CDR3 is given with its conserved first and last residue. Only some rows state a clone size, as once, few, many or a class for expanded clones.

clone size,J gene,V gene,CDR3 protein
.,TRBJ2-3,TRBV7-9,CASSAERDYLTSTDTQYF
.,TRBJ1-4,TRBV30,CAGSKSTNEKLFF
.,TRBJ1-2,TRBV11-2,CASSVSGARSYGYTF
.,TRBJ2-7,TRBV9,CASSTGPSSYEQYF
.,TRBJ2-2,TRBV6-5,CASSSFRDTGELFF
many,TRBJ1-1,TRBV6-5,CASRRLRAHTEAFF
.,TRBJ2-7,TRBV27,CASSLSRDSYEQYF
once,TRBJ2-2,TRBV5-1,CASSLDGRMNTGELFF
.,TRBJ1-4,TRBV5-1,CASSLDRGRNEKLFF
many,TRBJ1-2,TRBV19,CASSITEGAGYTF
.,TRBJ2-7,TRBV29-1,CSVRGGLREAYEQYF
few,TRBJ1-2,TRBV7-2,CASSLPLRSNTF
.,TRBJ1-2,TRBV6-5,CASRSDRADYGYTF
.,TRBJ2-3,TRBV6-5,CASSYSGLSSTDTQYF
.,TRBJ1-4,TRBV4-1,CASSHAGTGTLSTNEKLFF
.,TRBJ2-5,TRBV5-4,CASSVPPGETQYF
.,TRBJ2-4,TRBV4-2,CASSQEGGAKNIQYF
few,TRBJ1-1,TRBV20-1,CSARVADAFF
.,TRBJ1-1,TRBV28,CASTQGAGGIYRVAFF
.,TRBJ2-7,TRBV30,CAWSRQGPYEQYF
.,TRBJ1-5,TRBV6-1,CASSEAHGVSQPQHF
.,TRBJ2-2,TRBV28,CASSLLIAPNTGELFF
.,TRBJ2-2,TRBV4-2,CASSRQKLGGWRSNTGELFF
.,TRBJ1-2,TRBV29-1,CSVENGDSGYTF
.,TRBJ2-2,TRBV7-6,CASSLSGGENTGELFF
few,TRBJ1-1,TRBV28,CASSEEWGDTEAFF
.,TRBJ2-2,TRBV30,CAWSVRGGLGGELFF
.,TRBJ1-4,TRBV18,CASSKEEELFF
once,TRBJ2-1,TRBV5-1,CASSFWTSGLSSYNEQFF
.,TRBJ1-1,TRBV4-3,CASSASMNTEAFF
few,TRBJ2-7,TRBV18,CASSPPIVTYEQYF
.,TRBJ1-2,TRBV25-1,CASSESTGSSYRYTF
once,TRBJ1-1,TRBV30,CAWTQVNEAFF
.,TRBJ1-1,TRBV18,CASSPGTGNTEAFF
.,TRBJ2-7,TRBV7-3,CASSLTGTITYEQYF
.,TRBJ1-1,TRBV5-1,CASSLDPSTEAFF
.,TRBJ1-1,TRBV7-9,CASSLAGAAEAFF
.,TRBJ1-1,TRBV6-5,CASRGQGVGRRAFF
.,TRBJ1-5,TRBV28,CASSLPTGGNQPQHF
.,TRBJ1-2,TRBV28,CASSSPDRGGYGYTF
.,TRBJ1-1,TRBV5-1,CASARDRMNTEAFF
.,TRBJ2-1,TRBV29-1,CSGLAGGKSSYNEQFF
.,TRBJ2-7,TRBV2,CASSDSWGTREYF
few,TRBJ2-1,TRBV18,CASSPLAGENEQFF
.,TRBJ2-2,TRBV28,CASCQDNTGELFF
.,TRBJ2-7,TRBV13,CASSFSLTTGGNYEQYF
once,TRBJ2-5,TRBV7-2,CASSFSPQETQYF
.,TRBJ2-3,TRBV2,CASSVGGSTDTQYF
.,TRBJ1-5,TRBV6-1,CASSEQGVYQPQHF
.,TRBJ2-7,TRBV7-9,CASSPTGTSYEQYF
many,TRBJ2-2,TRBV7-8,CASSKGQGTGELFF
.,TRBJ1-1,TRBV18,CASSQVTGDTEAFF
many,TRBJ2-3,TRBV7-3,CASSNQGQVSDTQYF
.,TRBJ2-1,TRBV5-1,CASGLAGPTYNEQFF
.,TRBJ2-3,TRBV10-2,CASKTTGYTDTQYF
many,TRBJ1-4,TRBV5-8,CASSQGAKGRLFF